This T cell receptor beta chain came from a study of human T cells and chemical hapten exposure. Study at large: The study traced per-sample TCR yield variation mainly to small differences in pooled library volumes. Study conclusions and caveats: DPC sensitization did not alter TCRs above 1 in 1000 frequency.

The library tagged individual cDNA molecules with unique molecular identifiers. TCRdb recomputed calls from the RACE reads with MiXCR, one row per CDR3 protein. The profile covers roughly 80,000 distinct CDR3 sequences, with approximately 8.1% appearing a single time and about 1.5% taken by the ten largest. Described time point: healthy volunteer bleed at 6 weeks. Researchers extracted total RNA from unfractionated whole blood. There are 13 residues in the CDR3. V dropped 0 bases and J dropped 9 bases, with 8 bases sitting between them. Regarding this clonotype: What it binds is unknown.

The sequenced sample consisted of whole blood. The chain joins TRBV12-3 or TRBV12-4 to TRBJ1-4; D is ambiguous. The clonotype was recovered from a female donor in good health. Some clones in this sample may be carry-over from other donors' samples. CDR3 loop: CASSLAPAKKLFF. The DNA for the CDR3 is TGTGCCAGCAGTTTAGCGCCTGCGAAAAAACTGTTTTTT.